Described below is a single T cell receptor (beta chain) sequence and its context. Administered to the donors were nivolumab, ipilimumab, aspirin, low-dose cyclophosphamide and low-dose radiotherapy. The entry originates in a study of low-dose radiotherapy and immunotherapy resistance in tumors. Study at large: Fractions of 0.5 Gy went to Cohort 1 every 2 weeks, totaling 6.5 Gy.

The CDR3 loop spans 23 amino acids. Gene-specific TRAV and TRBV primers were used for first-strand cDNA, covering alpha and beta chains. PCR amplification of the TCRs was performed with Phusion for 20 to 25 PCR cycles, and it relied on a constant-region primer together with a V-primer adapter. TCRdb called the reads again in MiXCR, with one record for every CDR3 protein. The sample has more than 9,500 distinct CDR3 sequences; about four fifths are singletons. This TCR was recovered from a human donor with advanced metastatic prostate, ovarian, gallbladder or colorectal cancer (not recorded which). This table probably holds off-target reads from a library built for another chain. The chain employs TRBV21-1 and TRBJ2-3; TRBD2 reflects the table's D call only, with no check against the DNA. TRBV21-1 is marked as a pseudogene. The CDR3 nucleotides are TGTGCCAGCAGCGGCCATGGACAGGGATTTTTGACTAGCGGGAGCGGCGGCACAGATACGCAGTATTTT. It yields the protein CASSGHGQGFLTSGSGGTDTQYF.